A selection of T cell receptor beta chains follows, all from one sample in a study of T cells in localized non-small cell lung cancer. Sequencing was performed with immunoSEQ multiplex PCR; in TCRdb, only in-frame clones are kept and a portion is missing. There are some 540 clones in the sample; roughly 36% occur only once, and about 10% lies in the top ten. The material was lung tumor tissue, obtained before any cancer treatment. The receptors were sampled from a man between 40 and 69 years old with stage III lung adenocarcinoma. CDR3s include the opening cysteine and the closing phenylalanine or tryptophan. The D gene is left open where the match is weak. Not all rows give a size; the values are once, few, many and, for expanded clones, a class.

abundance: hyperexpanded; v_gene: TRBV9; j_gene: TRBJ2-3; d_gene: -; CDR3nt: TGTGCCAGCAGCTTAATGACCGCGACAGATACGCAGTATTTT; CDR3aa: CASSLMTATDTQYF
abundance: -; v_gene: TRBV18; j_gene: TRBJ1-1; d_gene: -; CDR3nt: TGTGCCAGCTCAGGGTCTGAAAACACTGAAGCTTTCTTT; CDR3aa: CASSGSENTEAFF
abundance: -; v_gene: TRBV18; j_gene: TRBJ1-1; d_gene: -; CDR3nt: TGTGCCAGCTCACCAAAAATTGGGGGATCTGAAGCTTTCTTT; CDR3aa: CASSPKIGGSEAFF
abundance: -; v_gene: TRBV6-8; j_gene: TRBJ1-1; d_gene: TRBD1; CDR3nt: TGTGCCAGCAGCACAGGGGGCACTGAAGCTTTCTTT; CDR3aa: CASSTGGTEAFF
abundance: few; v_gene: TRBV4-1; j_gene: TRBJ1-6; d_gene: -; CDR3nt: TGCGCCAGCAGGTTGACAGGCGGCTATAATTCACCCCTCCACTTT; CDR3aa: CASRLTGGYNSPLHF
abundance: -; v_gene: TRBV7-7; j_gene: TRBJ2-1; d_gene: TRBD2; CDR3nt: TGTGCCAGCAGCTTCACCGGGACTAGCAATGAGCAGTTCTTC; CDR3aa: CASSFTGTSNEQFF
abundance: -; v_gene: TRBV28; j_gene: TRBJ1-1; d_gene: -; CDR3nt: TGTGCCAGCAGATCCGGGAACACTGAAGCTTTCTTT; CDR3aa: CASRSGNTEAFF
abundance: -; v_gene: TRBV4-1; j_gene: TRBJ1-2; d_gene: -; CDR3nt: TGCGCCAGCAGCCAAGATTATGGTAGGCCAGTCGTCGATGGCTACACCTTC; CDR3aa: CASSQDYGRPVVDGYTF
abundance: few; v_gene: TRBV11-3; j_gene: TRBJ1-2; d_gene: -; CDR3nt: TGTGCCAGCAGCTTATCAAAATACGGGGAGATCAGAGGCTACACCTTC; CDR3aa: CASSLSKYGEIRGYTF
abundance: -; v_gene: TRBV28; j_gene: TRBJ2-3; d_gene: TRBD2; CDR3nt: TGTGCCAGCAGTTTTTTAGCGGGGACAGATACGCAGTATTTT; CDR3aa: CASSFLAGTDTQYF
abundance: -; v_gene: TRBV9; j_gene: TRBJ1-1; d_gene: -; CDR3nt: TGTGCCAGCAGTGAGGGGTTTGCGAACACTGAAGCTTTCTTT; CDR3aa: CASSEGFANTEAFF
abundance: -; v_gene: TRBV6-8; j_gene: TRBJ1-5; d_gene: -; CDR3nt: TGTGCCAGCCGGGACACCTCGGGTCGACAGCCCCAGCATTTT; CDR3aa: CASRDTSGRQPQHF
abundance: few; v_gene: TRBV1; j_gene: TRBJ2-3; d_gene: -; CDR3nt: TGCGCCAGCAGCCAGGGATCCCGCAGGAAAAACGGAGATACGCAGTATTTT; CDR3aa: CASSQGSRRKNGDTQYF
abundance: -; v_gene: TRBV29-1; j_gene: TRBJ1-1; d_gene: TRBD1; CDR3nt: TGCAGCGTTAGGACAGGGGGTTTCACTGAAGCTTTCTTT; CDR3aa: CSVRTGGFTEAFF
abundance: few; v_gene: TRBV9; j_gene: TRBJ2-2; d_gene: -; CDR3nt: TGTGCCAGCACCTTCTGGACAGCGAACACCGGGGAGCTGTTTTTT; CDR3aa: CASTFWTANTGELFF
abundance: few; v_gene: TRBV6-8; j_gene: TRBJ1-6; d_gene: -; CDR3nt: TGTGCCAGCAGTGACACGGCGAATTCACCCCTCCACTTT; CDR3aa: CASSDTANSPLHF
abundance: -; v_gene: TRBV23-1; j_gene: TRBJ2-1; d_gene: -; CDR3nt: TGCGCCAGCAGTCCATCGACAAGCTCCTACAATGAGCAGTTCTTC; CDR3aa: CASSPSTSSYNEQFF
abundance: few; v_gene: TRBV11-3; j_gene: TRBJ2-1; d_gene: -; CDR3nt: TGTGCCAGCAGATCCGGGACTGGCTACAATGAGCAGTTCTTC; CDR3aa: CASRSGTGYNEQFF
abundance: -; v_gene: TRBV11-3; j_gene: TRBJ2-7; d_gene: -; CDR3nt: TGTGCCAGCAGCCCAGGAGTTCTCGTTGGGGAGCAGTACTTC; CDR3aa: CASSPGVLVGEQYF
abundance: medium-sized; v_gene: TRBV13; j_gene: TRBJ1-1; d_gene: -; CDR3nt: TGTGCCAGCAGCCTTAGGGGAGGCATGAACACTGAAGCTTTCTTT; CDR3aa: CASSLRGGMNTEAFF
abundance: once; v_gene: TRBV29-1; j_gene: TRBJ2-7; d_gene: -; CDR3nt: TGCAGCGTTGAAGATGGGCGCGGGTACGAGCAGTACTTC; CDR3aa: CSVEDGRGYEQYF
abundance: -; v_gene: TRBV25-1; j_gene: TRBJ1-1; d_gene: -; CDR3nt: TGTGCCACCCTAGGGAGGGGTACGGCCACTGAAGCTTTCTTT; CDR3aa: CATLGRGTATEAFF
abundance: medium-sized; v_gene: TRBV11-3; j_gene: TRBJ2-1; d_gene: -; CDR3nt: TGTGCCAGCAGTGTGGATGGGGGCCGATACAATGAGCAGTTCTTC; CDR3aa: CASSVDGGRYNEQFF
abundance: -; v_gene: TRBV6-8; j_gene: TRBJ1-1; d_gene: -; CDR3nt: TGTGCCAGCACAGGACAGCCGAACACTGAAGCTTTCTTT; CDR3aa: CASTGQPNTEAFF
abundance: -; v_gene: TRBV11-3; j_gene: TRBJ2-3; d_gene: TRBD1; CDR3nt: TGTGCCAGCAGCCGGGACAGCAGCACAGATACGCAGTATTTT; CDR3aa: CASSRDSSTDTQYF
abundance: few; v_gene: TRBV9; j_gene: TRBJ2-3; d_gene: -; CDR3nt: TGTGCCAGCAGCGAAGGATACACTGATACGCAGTATTTT; CDR3aa: CASSEGYTDTQYF
abundance: few; v_gene: TRBV6-8; j_gene: TRBJ2-7; d_gene: -; CDR3nt: TGTGCCAGCAGTTACAGGGGTCGTAGCGACGAGCAGTACTTC; CDR3aa: CASSYRGRSDEQYF
abundance: -; v_gene: TRBV10-3; j_gene: TRBJ2-1; d_gene: TRBD2; CDR3nt: TGTGCCATCAGTGAGTCGTTGCCTAGCGGGGGGGCATGGGATGAGCAGTTCTTC; CDR3aa: CAISESLPSGGAWDEQFF
abundance: -; v_gene: TRBV14; j_gene: TRBJ1-2; d_gene: TRBD1; CDR3nt: TGTGCCAGCAGCCCCGGTGGAAGGACAGGGGGTAAGAACTATGGCTACACCTTC; CDR3aa: CASSPGGRTGGKNYGYTF
abundance: few; v_gene: TRBV28; j_gene: TRBJ1-5; d_gene: TRBD1; CDR3nt: TGTGCCAGCACCCCCCCCAGGGGGGCCCAGCATTTT; CDR3aa: CASTPPRGAQHF
abundance: large; v_gene: TRBV11-3; j_gene: TRBJ2-5; d_gene: -; CDR3nt: TGTGCCAGCAGCTTAGAACCGGGGAGCGGGGAGACCCAGTACTTC; CDR3aa: CASSLEPGSGETQYF
abundance: -; v_gene: TRBV14; j_gene: TRBJ2-3; d_gene: TRBD1; CDR3nt: TGTGCCAGCAGCCAAGGAACAGGGACAGGGGGAGATACGCAGTATTTT; CDR3aa: CASSQGTGTGGDTQYF
abundance: -; v_gene: TRBV19; j_gene: TRBJ2-1; d_gene: TRBD2; CDR3nt: TGTGCCAGTAGTATCTCTAGCGGGGTCTACAATGAGCAGTTCTTC; CDR3aa: CASSISSGVYNEQFF
abundance: -; v_gene: TRBV19; j_gene: TRBJ1-2; d_gene: -; CDR3nt: TGTGCCACTTCGGACAGCAACTATGGCTACACCTTC; CDR3aa: CATSDSNYGYTF
abundance: once; v_gene: TRBV29-1; j_gene: TRBJ1-1; d_gene: -; CDR3nt: TGCAGCGTTGAAAGGCAGGGAGGGACTGAAGCTTTCTTT; CDR3aa: CSVERQGGTEAFF
abundance: few; v_gene: TRBV1; j_gene: TRBJ2-1; d_gene: -; CDR3nt: TGCGCCAGCAGCCAAGATCTGGCTAGTAACAATGAGCAGTTCTTC; CDR3aa: CASSQDLASNNEQFF
abundance: -; v_gene: TRBV18; j_gene: TRBJ1-1; d_gene: TRBD1; CDR3nt: TGTGCCAGCTCACCACAGGGGGCCACCCCCCATGAAGCTTTCTTT; CDR3aa: CASSPQGATPHEAFF
abundance: once; v_gene: TRBV18; j_gene: TRBJ1-1; d_gene: -; CDR3nt: TGTGCCAGCTCATCGGCAGGTCGGAACACTGAAGCTTTCTTT; CDR3aa: CASSSAGRNTEAFF
abundance: -; v_gene: TRBV28; j_gene: TRBJ2-5; d_gene: TRBD1; CDR3nt: TGTGCCAGCAGTCCGACAGGGTTTGCAGCAGAGACCCAGTACTTC; CDR3aa: CASSPTGFAAETQYF
abundance: -; v_gene: TRBV30; j_gene: TRBJ2-1; d_gene: -; CDR3nt: TGTGCCTGGAGTGTACTCTCTCGTGAGCAGTTCTTC; CDR3aa: CAWSVLSREQFF
abundance: few; v_gene: TRBV9; j_gene: TRBJ1-2; d_gene: -; CDR3nt: TGTGCCAGCAGCGCGGGTGCCGGCAGGGACAACTATGGCTACACCTTC; CDR3aa: CASSAGAGRDNYGYTF
abundance: -; v_gene: TRBV5-1; j_gene: TRBJ1-3; d_gene: -; CDR3nt: TGCGCCAGCAAGACGCAAAGCTCTGGAAACACCATATATTTT; CDR3aa: CASKTQSSGNTIYF